A single sample is the source of the 18 T cell receptor beta chains below, sequenced in a study of regulatory T cells in long-lasting Graves disease (dated by TCRdb to about 2021). Interpreted using the paper, the time point label stands for: newly diagnosed GD, antithyroid drugs for less than 3 months. For both TCR sequencing and RNA sequencing, RNA was extracted from PBMCs in TRIzol. Library method: multiplex PCR. The sequencing machine was an Illumina HiSeq 4000. iRepertoire HTBI primers and Arm-PCR amplification of CDR3 regions were used to construct TCR beta libraries. Using fastp at Q25 and MiXCR, TCRdb reprocessed the public reads and kept productive beta chains. A single entry per CDR3 protein holds the most common genes and DNA from its merged rows. Across this sample there are roughly 260,000 distinct CDR3 sequences, with about 20% seen only once. In total, the top ten clones hold 14% of the sample.

These sequences were also reported in another study, on T cells in Graves' hyperthyroidism and ophthalmopathy.

The specimen comprised peripheral blood mononuclear cells (PBMCs), sampled at new diagnosis, from a patient treated with antithyroid drugs. Every receptor here comes from a woman aged 25 to 45 with Graves disease. Donor details come from another sample of the same person, matched by shared clones.

Many counts were recorded for this clonotype. The chain recombines TRBV19 with TRBJ1-1; 8 bases align to TRBD1. Trimming took 5 bases from V and 6 from J; bases not matched to a gene: 8. In germline, CDR1 is LNHDA, CDR2 SQIVND (reference sequence). CDR3 length: 14 amino acids. The CDR3 DNA follows: TGTGCCAGTAGTTTGGACAGGGTGTTCGCTGAAGCTTTCTTT. Protein product: CASSLDRVFAEAFF.

This clonotype came up a few times. A read error may be the cause here, since a much bigger clone is one base away. Here the CDR3 DNA reads TGTGCCAGCAGGGCCTTTGGGGAGGCCGGGGAGCTGTTTTTT. Amino acids: CASRAFGEAGELFF. The genes are TRBV7-2 and TRBJ2-2; the D gene is possibly TRBD2 (6 bases). Trimming took 6 bases from V and 6 from J, leaving 14 bases between them. In germline, CDR1 is SGHTA, CDR2 FQGNSA. CDR3 size: 14 residues.

CDR3 nucleotides: TGTGCCAGCAGCGCGGACAGGCGTAAAGCTTTCTTT. Translation gives CASSADRRKAFF. The chain couples TRBV6-1 to TRBJ1-1; 7 bases agree with TRBD1. The germline gives CDR1 MNHNS, CDR2 SASEGT. This CDR3 comprises 12 residues. V was clipped by 6 bases and J by 9 bases; unmatched bases: 7.

In its sample, this clonotype was seen many times. Here the CDR3 DNA reads TGTGCCAGCAGTTACAAGCAGGGTGGAGGTTCACCCCTCCACTTT. As protein: CASSYKQGGGSPLHF. V usage is TRBV6-2 or TRBV6-3 and J usage is TRBJ1-6; TRBD1 is a possible D gene (5 bases). The germline V gene encodes CDR1 MNHEY and CDR2 SVGEGT. V was trimmed by 2 bases and J by 9 bases, leaving 14 bases between them. This CDR3 contains 15 residues.

On this clonotype itself: Just one base apart from a much larger clone, this may be a read error. J is TRBJ1-1 and V is TRBV10-3; D may be TRBD1 (6 bases). Per the germline V gene, CDR1 is ENHRY and CDR2 is SYGVKD. Trimming cost V 2 bases and J 5 bases, with 12 bases left between them. The CDR3 extends over 14 amino acids. CDR3 in DNA: TGTGCCATCAGTGAGCCGAACAGGGATACTGAAGCTTTCTTT. Translating gives CAISEPNRDTEAFF.

CDR3 DNA sequence: TGCGCCAGCAAGGATAGTTTGGGTCCCGGGACAGGGGGCGACTACACCTTC. Protein sequence: CASKDSLGPGTGGDYTF. The chain joins TRBV10-2 to TRBJ1-2; 12 bases agree with TRBD1. The V gene end was trimmed by 7 bases and the J gene end by 10 bases; junction bases not matched to a gene: 19. This CDR3 contains 17 residues. Germline CDR1 reads WSHSY; CDR2 reads SAAADI.

This clonotype was detected ten times or more. This chain joins TRBV7-8 and TRBJ1-2; D uncertain. Germline CDR1 reads SGHVS; CDR2 reads FQNEAQ. Trimming removed 4 bases at V and 8 bases at J, with 14 bases between. The CDR3 spans 13 residues. CDR3 region: CASSYEGSRGYTF. CDR3 coding DNA: TGTGCCAGCAGCTATGAAGGATCTCGGGGCTACACCTTC.

This clonotype showed up many times. CDR3 DNA: TGTGCCAGCTCACCGGGGGGGACGCAAAGCGGATATGGCTACACCTTC. Translation gives CASSPGGTQSGYGYTF. The V and J genes are TRBV18 and TRBJ1-2, with a weak D call TRBD1 (5 bases). There are 16 residues in the CDR3. The germline V gene encodes CDR1 KGHSH and CDR2 LQKENI. V was clipped by 3 bases and J by 5 bases, with 19 bases between them.

V gene TRBV9 combines with J gene TRBJ1-2, with a possible D match to TRBD1 (6 bases). CDR3 length: 14 amino acids. Germline V gene data show CDR1 as SGDLS and CDR2 as YYNGEE. V dropped 2 bases and J dropped 6 bases, with 14 bases sitting between them. For the CDR3, the DNA is TGTGCCAGCAGCGTCTGGTCAGGGGCGAATGGCTACACCTTC. Translation gives CASSVWSGANGYTF.

This clonotype was observed a few times. The likely explanation is a read error, given a far larger clone one base away. The chain joins TRBV20-1 to TRBJ2-7; 10 positions match TRBD1. V shed 1 base, J shed 7 bases, and the junction held 7 bases outside the gene matches. This CDR3 has 14 amino acids. The germline gives CDR1 DFQATT, CDR2 SNEGSKA (reference sequence). The CDR3 reads CSARADRGYNEQYF. For the CDR3, the DNA is TGCAGTGCTAGAGCGGACAGGGGGTACAATGAGCAGTACTTC.

This clonotype was observed at least ten times. The rearrangement uses TRBV7-8 and TRBJ2-7; 8 positions agree with TRBD1. The CDR3 loop spans 15 amino acids. V lost 5 bases, J lost 7 bases, and 13 bases stayed unmatched. Germline V gene data show CDR1 as SGHVS and CDR2 as FQNEAQ. The chain's CDR3 is CASSPSGRGRWEQYF. The CDR3 region has the DNA TGTGCCAGCAGCCCCTCGGGCAGGGGGCGATGGGAGCAGTACTTC.

The table lists this clonotype with a few counts. The chain recombines TRBV6-1 with TRBJ2-3, with 7 bases identical to TRBD1. Per the germline V gene, CDR1 is MNHNS and CDR2 is SASEGT. The length of the CDR3 is 13 residues. The V gene end was trimmed by 7 bases and the J gene end by 2 bases; junction bases not matched to a gene: 3. The DNA for the CDR3 is TGTGCCAGCAATCAGGGGGACACAGATACGCAGTATTTT. Amino acid sequence: CASNQGDTDTQYF.

Regarding this clonotype: A much more abundant neighbour one base away suggests this may be a read error. This sequence joins TRBV6-5 and TRBJ2-4; 7 bases align to TRBD1. V trimming: 2 bases; J trimming: 13 bases; junction bases outside the gene matches: 14. Germline loops: CDR1 MNHEY, CDR2 SVGAGI. This CDR3 contains 15 residues. The CDR3 DNA follows: TGTGCCAGCAGTTACCAACAGGGGACCTACAATGAGCAGTACTTC. The encoded protein is CASSYQQGTYNEQYF.

This clonotype was seen repeatedly, ten times or more. The chain employs TRBV10-1 and TRBJ2-1; D might be TRBD2 (6 bases). The ends were cut back, 3 bases at V and 4 bases at J, with 13 bases in the middle. This CDR3 contains 15 residues. The germline V gene encodes CDR1 WNHNN and CDR2 SYGVQD (reference sequence). The DNA of the CDR3 is TGCGCCAGCAGTGATGGCGGGGCGGGGTACAATGAGCAGTTCTTC. This codes for CASSDGGAGYNEQFF.

The chain links TRBV7-8 to TRBJ1-1; 12 positions match TRBD1. From germline, CDR1 is SGHVS and CDR2 FQNEAQ. V was pared by 5 bases and J by 4 bases, with 5 bases of the junction left unmatched. The CDR3 totals 15 residues. The CDR3 reads CASSTGTGGLTEAFF. The CDR3 DNA reads as TGTGCCAGCAGCACCGGGACAGGGGGCCTCACTGAAGCTTTCTTT. The whole variable domain, remainder taken from reference TRBV7-8 and TRBJ1-1, is GAGVSQSPRYKVAKRGQDVALRCDPISGHVSLFWYQQALGQGPEFLTYFQNEAQLDKSGLPSDRFFAERPEGSVSTLKIQRTQQEDSAVYLCASSTGTGGLTEAFFGQGTRLTVV.

This clonotype was observed at least ten times. The chain links TRBV20-1 to TRBJ2-7; 10 bases align to TRBD2. The CDR3 runs 12 residues. Losses at the gene ends were 5 bases for V and 5 bases for J; bases not matched to a gene: 3. Looked up from germline, CDR1 is DFQATT and CDR2 is SNEGSKA (reference sequence). CDR3 amino acids: CSAASGGDEQYF. CDR3 in DNA: TGCAGTGCTGCTAGCGGGGGTGACGAGCAGTACTTC.

V gene TRBV11-2 combines with J gene TRBJ2-7; D is unclear. CDR1 SGHAT and CDR2 FQNNGV come from the germline V gene. The CDR3 length is 14 residues. V lost 1 base to trimming and J lost 6 bases, with 13 bases between them. The CDR3 DNA is TGTGCCAGCAGCTTAGTCCAGGAGATCGGCGAGCAGTACTTC. Protein: CASSLVQEIGEQYF.

The V gene is TRBV4-1, the J gene TRBJ2-7; maybe TRBD2 (6 bases). The germline CDR1 and CDR2 sequences are MGHRA and YSYEKL. Trimming cost V 4 bases and J 5 bases, with 21 bases left between them. This CDR3 is 16 amino acids long. In DNA, the CDR3 is TGCGCCAGCAGCCCCCAAGCTCGTCGCGGGACCCACGAGCAGTACTTC. Its translation is CASSPQARRGTHEQYF.